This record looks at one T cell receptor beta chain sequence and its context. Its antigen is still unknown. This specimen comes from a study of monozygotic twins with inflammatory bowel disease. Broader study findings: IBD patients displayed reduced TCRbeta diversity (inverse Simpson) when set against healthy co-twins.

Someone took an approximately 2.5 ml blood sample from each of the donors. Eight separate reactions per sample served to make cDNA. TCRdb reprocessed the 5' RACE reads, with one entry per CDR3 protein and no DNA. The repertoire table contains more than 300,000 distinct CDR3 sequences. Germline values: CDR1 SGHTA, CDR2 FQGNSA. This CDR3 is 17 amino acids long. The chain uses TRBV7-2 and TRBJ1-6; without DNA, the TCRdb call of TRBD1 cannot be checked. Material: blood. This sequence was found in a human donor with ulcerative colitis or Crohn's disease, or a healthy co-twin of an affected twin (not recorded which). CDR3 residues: CASSLAGQGSYNSHLHF. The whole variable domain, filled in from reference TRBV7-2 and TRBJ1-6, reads GAGVSQSPSNKVTEKGKDVELRCDPISGHTALYWYRQSLGQGLEFLIYFQGNSAPDKSGLPSDRFSAERTGGSVSTLTIQRTQQEDSAVYLCASSLAGQGSYNSHLHFGNGTRLTVT.